The text below deals with one T cell receptor (beta chain). Its target is unknown. The source of the sample is a study of T cell repertoires in cytomegalovirus infection. Study outcomes and limitations: Accumulated public TCR beta family frequency recognized individuals carrying CMV together with the relevant HLA.

Via MiXCR, TCRdb re-called the reads, giving one row per CDR3 protein. The data hold roughly 300,000 distinct CDR3 sequences, with around a tenth observed a single time. CDR3 length: 15 amino acids. The germline CDR1 and CDR2 sequences are SGHAT and FQNNGV. The V gene end was trimmed by 4 bases and the J gene end by 7 bases; junction bases not matched to a gene: 13. The clonotype was recovered from a human donor in good health (CMV status not recorded). Some clones in this sample may be carry-over from other donors' samples. Input material: PBMCs. J is TRBJ2-7 and V is TRBV11-2; the match to TRBD2 covers 7 bases. CDR3 in amino acids: CASSSLAGVVGEQYF. The CDR3 nucleotides are TGTGCCAGCAGCTCCCTTGCGGGGGTGGTTGGGGAGCAGTACTTC.